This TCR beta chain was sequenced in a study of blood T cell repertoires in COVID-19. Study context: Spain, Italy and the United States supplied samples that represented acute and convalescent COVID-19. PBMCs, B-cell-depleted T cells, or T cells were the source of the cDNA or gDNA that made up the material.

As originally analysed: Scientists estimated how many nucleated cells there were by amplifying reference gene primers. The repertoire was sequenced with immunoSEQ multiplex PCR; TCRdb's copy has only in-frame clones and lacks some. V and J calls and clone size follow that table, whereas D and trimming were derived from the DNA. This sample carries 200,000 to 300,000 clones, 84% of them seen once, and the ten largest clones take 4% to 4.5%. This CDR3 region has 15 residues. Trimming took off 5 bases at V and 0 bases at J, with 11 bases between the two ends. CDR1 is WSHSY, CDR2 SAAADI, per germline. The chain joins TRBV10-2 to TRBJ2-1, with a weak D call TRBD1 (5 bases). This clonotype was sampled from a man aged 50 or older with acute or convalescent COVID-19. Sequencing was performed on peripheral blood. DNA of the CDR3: TGCGCCAGCAGTTATACCGACAGCTCCTACAATGAGCAGTTCTTC. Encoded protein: CASSYTDSSYNEQFF.